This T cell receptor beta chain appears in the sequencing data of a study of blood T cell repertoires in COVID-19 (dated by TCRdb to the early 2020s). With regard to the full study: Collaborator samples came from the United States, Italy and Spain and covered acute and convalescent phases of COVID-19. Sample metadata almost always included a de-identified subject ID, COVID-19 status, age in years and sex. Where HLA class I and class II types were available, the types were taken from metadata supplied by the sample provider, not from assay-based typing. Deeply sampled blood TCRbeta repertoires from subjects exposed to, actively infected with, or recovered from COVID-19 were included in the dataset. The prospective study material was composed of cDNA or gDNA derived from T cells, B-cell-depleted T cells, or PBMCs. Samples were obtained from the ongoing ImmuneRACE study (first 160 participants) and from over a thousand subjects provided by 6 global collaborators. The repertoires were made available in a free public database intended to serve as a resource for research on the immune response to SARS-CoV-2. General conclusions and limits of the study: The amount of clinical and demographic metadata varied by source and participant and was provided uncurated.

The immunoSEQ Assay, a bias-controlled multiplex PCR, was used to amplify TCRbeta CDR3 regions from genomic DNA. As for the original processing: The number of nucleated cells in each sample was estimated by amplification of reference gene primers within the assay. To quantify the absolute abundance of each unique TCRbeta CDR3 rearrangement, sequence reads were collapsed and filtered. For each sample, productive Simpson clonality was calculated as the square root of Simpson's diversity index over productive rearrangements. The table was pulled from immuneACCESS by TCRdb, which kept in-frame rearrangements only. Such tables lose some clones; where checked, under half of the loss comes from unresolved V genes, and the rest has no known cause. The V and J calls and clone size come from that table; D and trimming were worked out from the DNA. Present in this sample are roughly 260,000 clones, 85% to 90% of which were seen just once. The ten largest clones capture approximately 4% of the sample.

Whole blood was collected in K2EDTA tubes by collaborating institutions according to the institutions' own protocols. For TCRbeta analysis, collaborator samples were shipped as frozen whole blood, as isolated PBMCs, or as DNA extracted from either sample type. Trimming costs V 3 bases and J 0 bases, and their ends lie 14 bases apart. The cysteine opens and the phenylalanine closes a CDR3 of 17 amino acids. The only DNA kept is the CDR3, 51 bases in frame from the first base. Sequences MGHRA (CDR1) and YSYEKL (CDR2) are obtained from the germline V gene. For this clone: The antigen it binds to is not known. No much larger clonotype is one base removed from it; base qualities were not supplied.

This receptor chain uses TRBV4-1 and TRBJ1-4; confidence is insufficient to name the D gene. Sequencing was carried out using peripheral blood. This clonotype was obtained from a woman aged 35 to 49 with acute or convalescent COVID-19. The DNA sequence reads TGCGCCAGCAGCCACGGGTCGGGATATGCAACTAATGAAAAACTGTTTTTT. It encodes CASSHGSGYATNEKLFF.